The rows below give T cell receptor beta chains drawn from one sample of a study of blood T cells in healthy people across ages. MiXCR, applied by TCRdb to the 5' RACE reads, yields one record per CDR3 protein. The table has 1.5 million to 2 million distinct CDR3 sequences, around 50% seen once; the top ten hold 2.1%. The source material was blood. These receptors were obtained from a woman in her forties in good health. Each CDR3 is given with its conserved first and last residue. The order of the fields is clone size, J gene, V gene, D gene, CDR3 length, CDR3 DNA, CDR3 protein. D genes are given only for firm matches. Clone size, where shown, is once, few, many, or a class for clones that have expanded.

>few|TRBJ2-1|TRBV2|-|14
TGTGCCAGCACGTATTCTGCAGGCTACAATGAGCAGTTCTTC
CASTYSAGYNEQFF
>-|TRBJ2-3|TRBV28|-|14
TGTGCCAGCAGTAGGATCCTAACTGAAGATACGCAGTATTTT
CASSRILTEDTQYF
>few|TRBJ1-2|TRBV12-3/TRBV12-4|TRBD1|16
TGTGCCAGCAGTTCAGGAACAGGGGGCCCTAACTATGGCTACACCTTC
CASSSGTGGPNYGYTF
>few|TRBJ2-1|TRBV11-2|-|14
TGTGCCAGCAGCTTACCGGGACTTAAGCCTGAGCAGTTCTTC
CASSLPGLKPEQFF
>few|TRBJ2-5|TRBV5-1|TRBD2|17
TGCGCCAGCAGCTTGGCCGGGACTAGCGGGGCTCAAGAGACCCAGTACTTC
CASSLAGTSGAQETQYF
>once|TRBJ2-7|TRBV27|-|14
TGTGCCAGCAGTCCGTCGACTGAGCCCTTGGGGCAGTACTTC
CASSPSTEPLGQYF
>-|TRBJ2-5|TRBV9|TRBD2|15
TGTGCCAGCACAATGGGCGGGGGGGCTCCTGAGACCCAGTACTTC
CASTMGGGAPETQYF
>-|TRBJ2-1|TRBV9|TRBD2|15
TGTGCCAGCACCAAGGGAGGGAGGACCTACAATGAGCAGTTCTTC
CASTKGGRTYNEQFF
>-|TRBJ2-5|TRBV28|-|16
TGTGCCAGCAGTTCCTGGACAGAGAGGTACCAAGAGACCCAGTACTTC
CASSSWTERYQETQYF
>-|TRBJ1-2|TRBV10-3|-|17
TGTGCCATCAGTGAGTCGTCGAAACGGCAAGCTAACTATGGCTACACCTTC
CAISESSKRQANYGYTF
>-|TRBJ2-7|TRBV6-1|-|12
TGTGCCAGCAGTCCGGCGGCGGGCGAGCAGTACTTC
CASSPAAGEQYF
>-|TRBJ2-5|TRBV7-9|-|12
TGTGCCAGCAGATGGACGGGAGAGACCCAGTACTTC
CASRWTGETQYF
>-|TRBJ2-1|TRBV13|-|16
TGTGCCAGCAGCTTAGGTGAGCAGGAAACTCACAATGAGCAGTTCTTC
CASSLGEQETHNEQFF
>-|TRBJ1-4|TRBV7-2|-|17
TGTGCCAGCAGCCGGAGGACGCCATTAGCAACTAATGAAAAACTGTTTTTT
CASSRRTPLATNEKLFF
>-|TRBJ2-7|TRBV4-3|-|16
TGCGCCAGCAGCCAAGACGTTGGGGGCCACTCCTACGAGCAGTACTTC
CASSQDVGGHSYEQYF
>-|TRBJ1-2|TRBV7-2|-|14
TGTGCCAGCAGCTTAAGTGGGGCAGGCCCAGTCTACACCTTC
CASSLSGAGPVYTF
>few|TRBJ2-5|TRBV2|TRBD1|13
TGTGCCATCAACGACAGGGGTTCGGAGACCCAGTACTTC
CAINDRGSETQYF
>-|TRBJ2-5|TRBV9|-|17
TGTGCCAGCAGCGTAGGCCGGGGCGACCGACACCAAGAGACCCAGTACTTC
CASSVGRGDRHQETQYF
>-|TRBJ2-4|TRBV27|-|12
TGTGCCAGCAACAGTCACACAAACATTCAGTACTTC
CASNSHTNIQYF
>-|TRBJ2-3|TRBV15|-|15
TGTGCCACCAGCAGAGAGGGCAGGAGCACAGATACGCAGTATTTT
CATSREGRSTDTQYF
>-|TRBJ2-7|TRBV7-2|-|16
TGTGCCAGCAGCTTAGCTACAGGGTGGGACTCCTACGAGCAGTACTTC
CASSLATGWDSYEQYF
>-|TRBJ2-5|TRBV20-1|-|15
TGCAGTGCCCCTTCGGGTAGCGAAATACAAGAGACCCAGTACTTC
CSAPSGSEIQETQYF
>-|TRBJ2-3|TRBV3-1|TRBD2|18
TGTGCCAGCAGCCAAGGATTTCGAAGCGGGGGGGTCACAGATACGCAGTATTTT
CASSQGFRSGGVTDTQYF
>-|TRBJ2-1|TRBV27|TRBD2|17
TGTGCCAGCAGTCCCCGGGCTAGCGGGGGAACCTACAATGAGCAGTTCTTC
CASSPRASGGTYNEQFF
>-|TRBJ2-5|TRBV7-8|TRBD2|17
TGTGCCAGCAGCTCTATAGGGCTAGCGGGGGTACAAGAGACCCAGTACTTC
CASSSIGLAGVQETQYF
>-|TRBJ1-1|TRBV27|-|13
TGTGCCAGCAGTCAGGCGAGTGGCACTGAAGCTTTCTTT
CASSQASGTEAFF
>-|TRBJ1-5|TRBV20-1|-|15
TGCAGTGCTAGTCGACACCCCTGGGGCAATCAGCCCCAGCATTTT
CSASRHPWGNQPQHF
>-|TRBJ1-4|TRBV10-3|-|14
TGTGCCATCCGGAGTGGGGCAACTAATGAAAAACTGTTTTTT
CAIRSGATNEKLFF
>-|TRBJ2-6|TRBV11-2|-|16
TGTGCCAGCAGCTCTCCGCGCGAGCCTGGGGCCAACGTCCTGACTTTC
CASSSPREPGANVLTF
>-|TRBJ2-5|TRBV6-2/TRBV6-3|-|14
TGTGCCAGCAAGAGACAGACAAATCAAGAGACCCAGTACTTC
CASKRQTNQETQYF
>-|TRBJ2-7|TRBV7-9|TRBD2|15
TGTGCCAGCAGCCGTAGCGGGGAGGCCTCCCACGAGCAGTACTTC
CASSRSGEASHEQYF
>-|TRBJ2-5|TRBV4-2|-|14
TGTGCCAGCAGCCAAGACCTACAGGGAAATGAGCAGTACTTC
CASSQDLQGNEQYF
>few|TRBJ2-1|TRBV7-2|-|15
TGTGCCAGCAGCCCACGGAGCACCCGAAACAATGAGCAGTTCTTC
CASSPRSTRNNEQFF
>-|TRBJ2-6|TRBV29-1|TRBD2|16
TGCTCGGTGGTAGCGGGGGGGCTCTCTGGGGCCAACGTCCTGACTTTC
CSVVAGGLSGANVLTF
>-|TRBJ1-2|TRBV7-9|-|17
TGTGCCAGCAGACCACCCTACAGGGCTTCTATTAACTATGGCTACACCTTC
CASRPPYRASINYGYTF
>-|TRBJ2-3|TRBV29-1|TRBD2|13
TGCAGCGCCCGGGGGGAGGGTGGAGATACGCAGTATTTT
CSARGEGGDTQYF
>-|TRBJ2-7|TRBV5-1|-|18
TGCGCCAGCAGCTTGGATCTGAGAAACAGGGCGTTTGCCTACGAGCAGTACTTC
CASSLDLRNRAFAYEQYF
>-|TRBJ2-3|TRBV5-8|-|17
TGTGCCAGCAGCTTTGGTCGCAGGGGCCCACTCACAGATACGCAGTATTTT
CASSFGRRGPLTDTQYF
>few|TRBJ2-7|TRBV6-2/TRBV6-3|-|16
TGTGCCAGCAGTGCCCCCCGGAGGGGGGGGAACTACGAGCAGTACTTC
CASSAPRRGGNYEQYF
>-|TRBJ2-1|TRBV11-2|-|11
TGTGCCAGCACCACTCGGGAGGAGCAGTTCTTC
CASTTREEQFF